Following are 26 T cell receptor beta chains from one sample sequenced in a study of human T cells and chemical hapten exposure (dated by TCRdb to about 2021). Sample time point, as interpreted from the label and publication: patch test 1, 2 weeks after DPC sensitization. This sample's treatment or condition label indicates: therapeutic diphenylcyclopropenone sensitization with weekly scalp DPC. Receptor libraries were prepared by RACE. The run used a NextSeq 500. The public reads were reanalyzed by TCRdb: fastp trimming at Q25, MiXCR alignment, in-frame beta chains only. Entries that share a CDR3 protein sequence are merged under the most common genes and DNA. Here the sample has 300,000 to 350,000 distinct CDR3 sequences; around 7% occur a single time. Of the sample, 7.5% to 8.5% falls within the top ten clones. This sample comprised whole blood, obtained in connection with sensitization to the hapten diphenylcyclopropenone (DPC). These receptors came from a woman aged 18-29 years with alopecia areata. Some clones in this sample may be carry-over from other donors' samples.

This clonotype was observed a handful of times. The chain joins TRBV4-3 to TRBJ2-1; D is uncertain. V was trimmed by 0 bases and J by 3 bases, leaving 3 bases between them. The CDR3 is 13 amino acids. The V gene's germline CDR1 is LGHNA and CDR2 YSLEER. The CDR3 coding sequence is TGCGCCAGCAGCCAAGACAACTACAATGAGCAGTTCTTC. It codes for CASSQDNYNEQFF.

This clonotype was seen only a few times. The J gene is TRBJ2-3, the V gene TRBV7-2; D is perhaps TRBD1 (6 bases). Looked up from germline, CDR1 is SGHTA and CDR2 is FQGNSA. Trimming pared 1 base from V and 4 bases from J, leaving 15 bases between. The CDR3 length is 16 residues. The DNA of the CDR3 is TGTGCCAGCAGCTTAGTGCAGGGGCGGGCCCCAGATACGCAGTATTTT. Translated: CASSLVQGRAPDTQYF.

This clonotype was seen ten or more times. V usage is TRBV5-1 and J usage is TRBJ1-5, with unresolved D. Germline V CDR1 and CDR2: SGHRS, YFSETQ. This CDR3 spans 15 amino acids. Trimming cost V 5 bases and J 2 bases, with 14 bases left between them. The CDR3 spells CASSRGYDGNQPQHF. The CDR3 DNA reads TGCGCCAGCAGTAGAGGGTATGATGGCAATCAGCCCCAGCATTTT.

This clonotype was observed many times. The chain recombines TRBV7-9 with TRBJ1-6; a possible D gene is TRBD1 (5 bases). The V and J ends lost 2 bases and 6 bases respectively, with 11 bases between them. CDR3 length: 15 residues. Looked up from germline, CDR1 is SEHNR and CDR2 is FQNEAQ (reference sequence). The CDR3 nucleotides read TGTGCCAGCAGCTTAAGCCGGACAAGTAATTCACCCCTCCACTTT. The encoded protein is CASSLSRTSNSPLHF.

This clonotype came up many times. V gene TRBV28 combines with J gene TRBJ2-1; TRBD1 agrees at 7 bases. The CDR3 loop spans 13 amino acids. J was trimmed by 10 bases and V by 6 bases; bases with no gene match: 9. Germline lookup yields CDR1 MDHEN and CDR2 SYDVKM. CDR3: CASSLQGRMEQFF. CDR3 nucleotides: TGTGCCAGCAGCCTACAGGGGCGTATGGAGCAGTTCTTC.

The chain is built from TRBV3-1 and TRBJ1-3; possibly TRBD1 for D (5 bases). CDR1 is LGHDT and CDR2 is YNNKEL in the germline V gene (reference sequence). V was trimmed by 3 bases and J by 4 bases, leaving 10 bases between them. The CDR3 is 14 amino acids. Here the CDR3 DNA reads TGTGCCAGCAGCCAGCGGGGGAAAGGAAACACCATATATTTT. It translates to CASSQRGKGNTIYF.

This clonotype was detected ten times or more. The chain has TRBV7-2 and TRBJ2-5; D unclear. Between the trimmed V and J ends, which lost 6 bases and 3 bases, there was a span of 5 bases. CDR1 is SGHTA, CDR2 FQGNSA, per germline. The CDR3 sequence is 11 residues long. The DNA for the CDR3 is TGTGCCAGCAGTACCAAAGAGACCCAGTACTTC. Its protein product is CASSTKETQYF.

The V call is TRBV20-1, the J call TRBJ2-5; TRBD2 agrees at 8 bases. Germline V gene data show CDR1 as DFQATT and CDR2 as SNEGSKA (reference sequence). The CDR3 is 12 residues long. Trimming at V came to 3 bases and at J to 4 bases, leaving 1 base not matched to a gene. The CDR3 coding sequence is TGCAGTGCTAGCGGGGGGGCAGAGACCCAGTACTTC. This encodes CSASGGAETQYF.

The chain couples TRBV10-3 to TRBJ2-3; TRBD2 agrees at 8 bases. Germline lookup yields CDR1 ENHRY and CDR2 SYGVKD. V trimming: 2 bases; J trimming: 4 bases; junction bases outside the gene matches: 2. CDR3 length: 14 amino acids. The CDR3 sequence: CAISEGLAPDTQYF. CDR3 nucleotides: TGTGCCATCAGTGAGGGACTAGCCCCAGATACGCAGTATTTT.

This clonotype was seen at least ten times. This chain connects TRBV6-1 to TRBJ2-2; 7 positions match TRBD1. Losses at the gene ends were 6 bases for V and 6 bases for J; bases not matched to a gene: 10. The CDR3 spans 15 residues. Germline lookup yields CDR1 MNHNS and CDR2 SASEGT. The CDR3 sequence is CASSARTGVAGELFF. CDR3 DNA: TGTGCCAGCAGCGCGAGGACAGGAGTGGCCGGGGAGCTGTTTTTT.

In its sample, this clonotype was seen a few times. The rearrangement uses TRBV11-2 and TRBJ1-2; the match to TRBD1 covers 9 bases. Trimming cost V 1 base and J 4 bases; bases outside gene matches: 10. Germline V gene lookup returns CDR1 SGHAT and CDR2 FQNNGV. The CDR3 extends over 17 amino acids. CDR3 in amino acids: CASSLVRDRGFFYGYTF. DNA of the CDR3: TGTGCCAGCAGCTTAGTCCGCGACAGGGGGTTTTTCTATGGCTACACCTTC.

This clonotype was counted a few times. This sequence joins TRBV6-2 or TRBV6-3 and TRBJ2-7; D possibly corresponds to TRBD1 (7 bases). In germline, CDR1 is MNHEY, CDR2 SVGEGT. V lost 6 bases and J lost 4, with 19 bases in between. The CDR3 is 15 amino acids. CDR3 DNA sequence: TGTGCCAGCAGAGAAAGACAGGGCGCGGGGTACGAGCAGTACTTC. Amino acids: CASRERQGAGYEQYF.

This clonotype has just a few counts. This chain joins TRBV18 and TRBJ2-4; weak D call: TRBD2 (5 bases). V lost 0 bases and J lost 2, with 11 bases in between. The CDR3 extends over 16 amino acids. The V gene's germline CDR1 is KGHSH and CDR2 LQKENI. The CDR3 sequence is CASSPPGVGTKNIQYF. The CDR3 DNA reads TGTGCCAGCTCACCACCGGGAGTGGGAACCAAAAACATTCAGTACTTC. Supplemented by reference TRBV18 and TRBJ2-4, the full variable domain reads NAGVMQNPRHLVRRRGQEARLRCSPMKGHSHVYWYRQLPEEGLKFMVYLQKENIIDESGMPKERFSAEFPKEGPSILRIQQVVRGDSAAYFCASSPPGVGTKNIQYFGAGTRLSVL.

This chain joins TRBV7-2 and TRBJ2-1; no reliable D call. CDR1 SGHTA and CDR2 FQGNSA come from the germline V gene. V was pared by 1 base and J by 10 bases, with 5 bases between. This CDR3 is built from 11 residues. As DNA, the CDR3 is TGTGCCAGCAGCTTAGTGGAGGAGCAGTTCTTC. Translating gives CASSLVEEQFF.

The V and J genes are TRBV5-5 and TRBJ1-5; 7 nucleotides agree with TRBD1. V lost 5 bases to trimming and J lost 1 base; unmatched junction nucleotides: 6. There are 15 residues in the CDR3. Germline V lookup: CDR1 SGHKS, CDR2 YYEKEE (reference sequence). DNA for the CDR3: TGTGCCAGCAGGATTACAGGGGCGAGCAATCAGCCCCAGCATTTT. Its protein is CASRITGASNQPQHF.

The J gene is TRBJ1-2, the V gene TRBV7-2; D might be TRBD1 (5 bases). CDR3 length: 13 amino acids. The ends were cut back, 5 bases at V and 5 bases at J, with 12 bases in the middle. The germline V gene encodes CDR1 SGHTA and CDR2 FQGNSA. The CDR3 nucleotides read TGTGCCAGCAGCCCCCTTGGGGGGTATGGCTACACCTTC. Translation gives CASSPLGGYGYTF.

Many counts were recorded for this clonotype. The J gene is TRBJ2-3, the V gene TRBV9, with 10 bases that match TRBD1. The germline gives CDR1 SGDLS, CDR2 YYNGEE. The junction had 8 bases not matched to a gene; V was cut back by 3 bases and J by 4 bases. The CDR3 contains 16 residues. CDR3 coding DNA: TGTGCCAGCAGCGAAGGACAGGGGGTAATCCCAGATACGCAGTATTTT. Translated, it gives CASSEGQGVIPDTQYF.

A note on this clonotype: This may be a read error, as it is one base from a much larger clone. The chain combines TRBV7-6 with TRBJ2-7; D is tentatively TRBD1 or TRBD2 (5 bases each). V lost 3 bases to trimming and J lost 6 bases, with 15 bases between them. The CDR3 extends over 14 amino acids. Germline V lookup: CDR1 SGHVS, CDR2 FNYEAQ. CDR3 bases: TGTGCCAGCAGCTTGGGGGACGCGCAGGGCGAGCAGTACTTC. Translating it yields CASSLGDAQGEQYF.

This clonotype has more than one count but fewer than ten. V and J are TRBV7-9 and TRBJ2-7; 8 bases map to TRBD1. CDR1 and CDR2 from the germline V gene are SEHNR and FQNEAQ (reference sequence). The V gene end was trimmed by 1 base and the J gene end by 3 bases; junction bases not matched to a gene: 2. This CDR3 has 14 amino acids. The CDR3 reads CASSLGGQGYEQYF. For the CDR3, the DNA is TGTGCCAGCAGCTTAGGTGGACAGGGCTACGAGCAGTACTTC.

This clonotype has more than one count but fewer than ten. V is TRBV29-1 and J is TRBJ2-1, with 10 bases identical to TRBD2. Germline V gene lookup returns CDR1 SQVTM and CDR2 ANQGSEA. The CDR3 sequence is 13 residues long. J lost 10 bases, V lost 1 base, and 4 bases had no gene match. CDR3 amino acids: CSVEGLAGVEQFF. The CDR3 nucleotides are TGCAGCGTTGAAGGCCTAGCGGGGGTGGAGCAGTTCTTC.

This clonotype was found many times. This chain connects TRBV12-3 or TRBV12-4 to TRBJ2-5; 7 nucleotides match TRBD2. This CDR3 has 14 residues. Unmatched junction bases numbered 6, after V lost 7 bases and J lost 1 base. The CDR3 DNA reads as TGTGCCAGCACCGCCGGGACTACCCAAGAGACCCAGTACTTC. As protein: CASTAGTTQETQYF.

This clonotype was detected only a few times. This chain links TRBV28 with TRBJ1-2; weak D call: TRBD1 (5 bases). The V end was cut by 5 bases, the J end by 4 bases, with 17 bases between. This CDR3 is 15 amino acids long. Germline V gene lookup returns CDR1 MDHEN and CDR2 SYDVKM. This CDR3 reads CASSRTGGTLYGYTF. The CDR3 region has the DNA TGTGCCAGCAGTCGAACAGGTGGTACACTCTATGGCTACACCTTC.

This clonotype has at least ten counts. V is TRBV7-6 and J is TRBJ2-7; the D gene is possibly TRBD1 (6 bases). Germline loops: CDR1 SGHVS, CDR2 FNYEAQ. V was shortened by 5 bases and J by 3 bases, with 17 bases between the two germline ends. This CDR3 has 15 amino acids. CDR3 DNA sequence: TGTGCCAGCAGCGCCGGGGCAGGGGTGGACTACGAGCAGTACTTC. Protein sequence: CASSAGAGVDYEQYF.

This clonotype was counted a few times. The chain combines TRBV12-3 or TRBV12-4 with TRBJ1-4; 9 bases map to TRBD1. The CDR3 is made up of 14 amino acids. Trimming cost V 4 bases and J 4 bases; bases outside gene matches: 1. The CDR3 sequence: CASSWTGDNEKLFF. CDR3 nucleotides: TGTGCCAGCAGTTGGACAGGGGATAATGAAAAACTGTTTTTT.

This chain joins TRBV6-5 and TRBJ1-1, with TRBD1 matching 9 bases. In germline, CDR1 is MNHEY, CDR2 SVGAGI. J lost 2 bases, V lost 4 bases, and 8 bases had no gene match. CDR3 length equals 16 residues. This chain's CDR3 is CASSSLPGQGNTEAFF. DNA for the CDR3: TGTGCCAGCAGTTCTTTACCGGGACAGGGAAACACTGAAGCTTTCTTT.

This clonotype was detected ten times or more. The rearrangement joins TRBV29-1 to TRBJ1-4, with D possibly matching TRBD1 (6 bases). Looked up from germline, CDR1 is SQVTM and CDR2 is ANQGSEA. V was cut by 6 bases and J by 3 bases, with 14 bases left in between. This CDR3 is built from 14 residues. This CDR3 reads CSVSRGPANEKLFF. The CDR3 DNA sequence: TGCAGCGTCTCGCGGGGGCCGGCTAATGAAAAACTGTTTTTT.